The text below deals with one T cell receptor (beta chain). The target antigen is unknown. This sample is drawn from a study of cytomegalovirus exposure and HLA in healthy donors. Overall study results and limits: Previous analysis showed most TCR beta V segments were productive about 87% or about 30% of the time. TCR beta sequences reportedly predicted the HLA-A and HLA-B alleles of most subjects accurately.

The CDR3 covers 13 residues. Germline V gene lookup returns CDR1 SGHTA and CDR2 FQGNSA. V lost 2 bases and J 0 bases, leaving 4 bases between the germline ends. Primers: 60 Vbeta forward and 13 Jbeta reverse. Sequencing was performed with immunoSEQ multiplex PCR; in TCRdb, only in-frame clones are kept and a portion is missing. The data hold 180,000 or so clones, with 80% observed a single time. This chain joins TRBV7-2 and TRBJ2-5; D gene ambiguous. The sequencing input was PBMCs. The TCR comes from a woman in her thirties in good health and CMV-seronegative. CDR3 residues: CASSLPNQETQYF. Written as DNA, the CDR3 is TGTGCCAGCAGCTTACCAAACCAAGAGACCCAGTACTTC.